A selection of T cell receptor beta chains follows, all from one sample in a study of blood T cell repertoires in COVID-19. TCRdb's table, derived via immunoSEQ multiplex PCR, lists solely in-frame clones and lacks some. This table holds roughly 140,000 clones, around 84% found once. Sequenced: PBMCs or T cells enriched from blood (not recorded which). Source of these receptors: a man aged 50 or older who had recovered from COVID-19. CDR3s include the opening cysteine and the closing phenylalanine or tryptophan. A D gene is named only where the DNA matches it firmly. Clone sizes are given selectively: once, few, many, or a class where the clone is expanded.

cdr3_nt,cdr3_aa,d_call,cdr3_length,j_call,clone_size,v_call
TGTGCCAGCAGCGACCGGGACAACAGATATGGCTACACCTTC,CASSDRDNRYGYTF,-,14,TRBJ1-2,-,TRBV9
TGTGCCAGCTCACCGGGACAAATGAACACTGAAGCTTTCTTT,CASSPGQMNTEAFF,-,14,TRBJ1-1,once,TRBV18
TGTGCCAGCAGTGATGTCAGTCTTGCTGGAAACACCATATATTTT,CASSDVSLAGNTIYF,-,15,TRBJ1-3,few,TRBV2
TGTGCCAGCAGTGTAGAGCGGATGAACACTGAAGCTTTCTTT,CASSVERMNTEAFF,-,14,TRBJ1-1,-,TRBV2
TGTGCCAGCAGCTTAGGCGGAGGTGGCACTGAAGCTTTCTTT,CASSLGGGGTEAFF,-,14,TRBJ1-1,-,TRBV11-3
TGTGCCAGCAGCCCCGGGTGGGGGCTGGCGCCCCAGCATTTT,CASSPGWGLAPQHF,-,14,TRBJ1-5,many,TRBV7-2
TGTGCCAGCAGTGAAAGCGTCTACAATGAGCAGTTCTTC,CASSESVYNEQFF,-,13,TRBJ2-1,-,TRBV2
TGTGCCAGCAAAGGACAGATCTACGAGCAGTACTTC,CASKGQIYEQYF,-,12,TRBJ2-7,-,TRBV25-1
TGTGCCAGCAGCCTCGGACAGGGGTATAGCTACGAGCAGTACTTC,CASSLGQGYSYEQYF,TRBD1,15,TRBJ2-7,-,TRBV11-2
TGTGCCAGCAGCCTCGGACAGGGGCAGGGCTACACCTTC,CASSLGQGQGYTF,TRBD1,13,TRBJ1-2,medium-sized,TRBV7-9
TGTGCCAGCAGCGTAGGGACTAGCGGGGTATACGAGCAGTACTTC,CASSVGTSGVYEQYF,TRBD2,15,TRBJ2-7,-,TRBV9
TGTGCCAGCAAGACAGGGGGAGAGACCCAGTACTTC,CASKTGGETQYF,TRBD1,12,TRBJ2-5,few,TRBV6-5
TGCAGCGTTGAGCGGGTCGGGACAGATACGCAGTATTTT,CSVERVGTDTQYF,-,13,TRBJ2-3,-,TRBV29-1
TGTGCCAGCAGCCGGCTTGGCGGGAATGGCTACACCTTC,CASSRLGGNGYTF,-,13,TRBJ1-2,-,TRBV7-8
TGTGCCAGCAGCCACCGGACAAGCCCTAACTATGGCTACACCTTC,CASSHRTSPNYGYTF,-,15,TRBJ1-2,-,TRBV27
TGTGCCAGCAGCTTAGCAGCGTCCGATACGCAGTATTTT,CASSLAASDTQYF,-,13,TRBJ2-3,-,TRBV7-9
TGTGCCAGCAGCTTACGCCGGCGGGGGGGCCAAGAGACCCAGTACTTC,CASSLRRRGGQETQYF,TRBD2,16,TRBJ2-5,-,TRBV7-2
TGTGCCTGGAGTCAGGTAGGACAGGGGCCCTACGAGCAGTACTTC,CAWSQVGQGPYEQYF,TRBD1,15,TRBJ2-7,-,TRBV30
TGTGCCAGTACCGAGACAGGGGCGGCTGGAAACACCATATATTTT,CASTETGAAGNTIYF,TRBD1,15,TRBJ1-3,-,TRBV19
TGTGCCAGTAGTAACAGCCGCCCTACTAATGAAAAACTGTTTTTT,CASSNSRPTNEKLFF,-,15,TRBJ1-4,-,TRBV19
TGTGCCAGCAGCGTCCTCGCGGAGAACACTGAAGCTTTCTTT,CASSVLAENTEAFF,-,14,TRBJ1-1,-,TRBV9
TGTGCCAGCAGCTTAGTGTCCGGACAAGTGAACACTGAAGCTTTCTTT,CASSLVSGQVNTEAFF,-,16,TRBJ1-1,-,TRBV7-8
TGCGCCAGCAGCAGGGGGACAGGGATGGACTACGAGCAGTACTTC,CASSRGTGMDYEQYF,TRBD1,15,TRBJ2-7,-,TRBV5-1
TGTGCCAGTAACAACGGACAGGGCACAGATACGCAGTATTTT,CASNNGQGTDTQYF,TRBD1,14,TRBJ2-3,-,TRBV19
TGTGCCAGCAGCTTCTACAAGATATGGGAAGACAGGGGGAACACTGAAGCTTTCTTT,CASSFYKIWEDRGNTEAFF,TRBD1,19,TRBJ1-1,-,TRBV7-7
TGTGCCAGCAGTCCCGGGACAGGGATCTACGAGCAGTACTTC,CASSPGTGIYEQYF,TRBD1,14,TRBJ2-7,-,TRBV6-2/TRBV6-3
TGTGCCATCAGTGAGAATCCAGGGTCCAGCACAGATACGCAGTATTTT,CAISENPGSSTDTQYF,-,16,TRBJ2-3,-,TRBV10-3
TGTGCCAGTGGCGGGCAACGGGGCTACACCTTC,CASGGQRGYTF,-,11,TRBJ1-2,-,TRBV19
TGTGCCATCACGGGAGACAGTTACTATGGCTACACCTTC,CAITGDSYYGYTF,-,13,TRBJ1-2,-,TRBV10-3
TGTGCCAGCAGCAACGGGGGAGGACTGGAGACCCAGTACTTC,CASSNGGGLETQYF,-,14,TRBJ2-5,-,TRBV11-3
TGCGCCAGCAGCTTGGGGGGGACAGGGTCCTACGAGCAGTACTTC,CASSLGGTGSYEQYF,TRBD1,15,TRBJ2-7,-,TRBV5-1
TGTGCCAGCAGCCAAGATCAGGCGATCGAGACCCAGTACTTC,CASSQDQAIETQYF,-,14,TRBJ2-5,-,TRBV3-1/TRBV3-2
TGTGCCAGCAGCTTAGTGGGGGACAGGGGAGGCTACACCTTC,CASSLVGDRGGYTF,TRBD1,14,TRBJ1-2,-,TRBV7-2
TGTGCCAGCCTTGGGCCCACCTCAGCCGGGGAGCTGTTTTTT,CASLGPTSAGELFF,-,14,TRBJ2-2,once,TRBV2
TGTGCCATCAGGGGACAGGGGGCGAACATTCAGTACTTC,CAIRGQGANIQYF,TRBD1,13,TRBJ2-4,once,TRBV10-3
TGTGCCAGCAGCTTATCCTCGGGACTAGCGGGGGAAGAGACCCAGTACTTC,CASSLSSGLAGEETQYF,TRBD2,17,TRBJ2-5,-,TRBV7-6
TGTGCCACGGGCGGGGGGGCCGGTGAGCAGTTCTTC,CATGGGAGEQFF,TRBD2,12,TRBJ2-1,once,TRBV12-3/TRBV12-4
TGTGCCAGCAGTTCGAACTTAGGGGGCGGTAACTATGGCTACACCTTC,CASSSNLGGGNYGYTF,TRBD1,16,TRBJ1-2,-,TRBV28